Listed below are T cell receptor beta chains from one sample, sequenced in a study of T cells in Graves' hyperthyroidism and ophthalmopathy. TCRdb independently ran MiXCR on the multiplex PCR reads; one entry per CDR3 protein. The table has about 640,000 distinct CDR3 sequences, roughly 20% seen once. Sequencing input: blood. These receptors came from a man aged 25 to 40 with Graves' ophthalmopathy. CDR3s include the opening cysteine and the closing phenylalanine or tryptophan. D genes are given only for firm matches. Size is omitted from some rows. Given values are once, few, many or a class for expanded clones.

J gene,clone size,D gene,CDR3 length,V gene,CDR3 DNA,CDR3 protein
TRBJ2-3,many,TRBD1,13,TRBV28,TGTGCCAGTGACAGGGGTGTTTTGGATACGCAGTATTTT,CASDRGVLDTQYF
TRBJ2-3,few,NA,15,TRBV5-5,TGTGCCAGCAGCCCCAGGGTACGGGCCACAGATACGCAGTATTTT,CASSPRVRATDTQYF
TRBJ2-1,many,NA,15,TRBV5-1,TGCGCCAGCAGCTCCTCGGGACTCGACTACAATGAGCAGTTCTTC,CASSSSGLDYNEQFF
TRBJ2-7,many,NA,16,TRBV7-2,TGTGCCAGCAGCTTCTTAGAATTCAGATCCTCCTACGAGCAGTACTTC,CASSFLEFRSSYEQYF
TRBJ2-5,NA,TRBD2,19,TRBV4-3,TGCGCCAGCAGCCAAGATCCGACGGGGACTAGCGGGAGTAGAGAGACCCAGTACTTC,CASSQDPTGTSGSRETQYF
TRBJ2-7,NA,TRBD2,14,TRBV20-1,TGCAGTGCTAGAGCGGCGCGGGAGGCCTACGAGCAGTACTTC,CSARAAREAYEQYF
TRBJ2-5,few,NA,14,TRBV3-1,TGTGCCAGCAGCCTTCCCCTCGCGGTGGAGACCCAGTACTTC,CASSLPLAVETQYF
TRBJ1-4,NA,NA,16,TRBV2,TGTGCCAGCAGTGGAGGGAGGACAGCCGCTAATGAAAAACTGTTTTTT,CASSGGRTAANEKLFF
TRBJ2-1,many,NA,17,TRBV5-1,TGCGCCAGCAGCTTGGCCGGGAGGACTAAAGGGGGAAACGAGCAGTTCTTC,CASSLAGRTKGGNEQFF
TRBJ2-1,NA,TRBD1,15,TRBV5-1,TGCGCCAGCAGCTTGGGGACAGGGGGCGGGGATGAGCAGTTCTTC,CASSLGTGGGDEQFF
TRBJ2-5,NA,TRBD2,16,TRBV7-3,TGTGCCAGCAGCGACGGTAGTGGACTAGCGCGGGAGACCCAGTACTTC,CASSDGSGLARETQYF
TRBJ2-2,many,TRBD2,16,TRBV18,TGTGCCAGCTCAACGGTAGCGGGAGTCGACGCCGGGGAGCTGTTTTTT,CASSTVAGVDAGELFF
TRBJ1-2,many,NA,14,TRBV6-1,TGTGCCAGCAGTGAACCGGGGTCGGCTCGTGGCTACACCTTC,CASSEPGSARGYTF
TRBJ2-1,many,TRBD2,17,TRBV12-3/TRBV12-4,TGTGCCAGCAGTTTAGGGACGGGCCCGGGGGGAAGGAATGAGCAGTTCTTC,CASSLGTGPGGRNEQFF
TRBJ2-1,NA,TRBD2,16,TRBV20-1,TGCAGTGCTGGGGGAGGGAGGGAGAGCTCCTACAATGAGCAGTTCTTC,CSAGGGRESSYNEQFF
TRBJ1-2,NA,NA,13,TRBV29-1,TGCAGCGCAACCGAGGGGGGGAGAAGTGGCTACACCTTC,CSATEGGRSGYTF
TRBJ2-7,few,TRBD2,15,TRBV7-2,TGTGCCAGCAGCTTAGCGTGGACTAGTCGGAGCGAGCAGTACTTC,CASSLAWTSRSEQYF
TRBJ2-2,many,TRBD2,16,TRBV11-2,TGTGCCAGCATCCGGACTAGCGGAGCCAACACCGGGGAGCTGTTTTTT,CASIRTSGANTGELFF
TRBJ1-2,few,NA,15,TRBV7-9,TGTGCCAGCAGCTTAGCTGGCAGTCGAGCGAATGGCTACACCTTC,CASSLAGSRANGYTF
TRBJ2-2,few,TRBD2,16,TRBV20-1,TGCAGTGCGCCCCGGGGGGGGACGGCCAACACCGGGGAGCTGTTTTTT,CSAPRGGTANTGELFF
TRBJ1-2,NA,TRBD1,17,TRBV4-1,TGCGCCAGCAGCCAATTCCGGGACAGGGCCGATAACTATGGCTACACCTTC,CASSQFRDRADNYGYTF
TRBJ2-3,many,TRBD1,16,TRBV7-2,TGTGCCAGCAGCTTAAGACAGGGACCCCGCACAGATACGCAGTATTTT,CASSLRQGPRTDTQYF
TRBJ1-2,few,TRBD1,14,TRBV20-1,TGCAGTGCTAGAGAAGAGGGGGCCGGCTATGGCTACACCTTC,CSAREEGAGYGYTF
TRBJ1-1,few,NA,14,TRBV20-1,TGCAGTGCTAGAGGAGATTCGGGGGACGCTGAAGCTTTCTTT,CSARGDSGDAEAFF
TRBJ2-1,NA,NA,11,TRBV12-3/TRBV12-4,TGTGCCAGCACCAGGGGAAATGAGCAGTTCTTC,CASTRGNEQFF
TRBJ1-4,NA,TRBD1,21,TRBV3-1,TGTGCCAGCAGTGCAAGGGGATTGGACAGGCGTCGTGGGCGTCGGAATGAAAAACTGTTTTTT,CASSARGLDRRRGRRNEKLFF
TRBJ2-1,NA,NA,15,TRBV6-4,TGTGCCAGCAGTGGAAGTCATCAGACTAGGGATGAGCAGTTCTTC,CASSGSHQTRDEQFF
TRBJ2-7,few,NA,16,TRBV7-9,TGTGCCAGCAGCTTAGATGTTGGGGGCAGCTCCTACGAGCAGTACTTC,CASSLDVGGSSYEQYF
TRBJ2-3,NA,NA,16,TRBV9,TGTGCCAGCAGCGCCACCGGGCGTGGCCTTACAGATACGCAGTATTTT,CASSATGRGLTDTQYF
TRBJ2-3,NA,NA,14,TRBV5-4,TGTGCCAGCAGTTCATTCACCAGCACAGATACGCAGTATTTT,CASSSFTSTDTQYF
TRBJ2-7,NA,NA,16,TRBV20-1,TGCAGTGCTAGAGATCCCCGGTGGTTCTGGCCGGGCGAGCAGTACTTC,CSARDPRWFWPGEQYF
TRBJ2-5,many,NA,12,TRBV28,TGTGCCAGCAGTCCCTCTGAAGAGACCCAGTACTTC,CASSPSEETQYF
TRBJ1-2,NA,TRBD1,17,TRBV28,TGTGCCAGCAGTCCATGGACAGGGGGCGGTTTTAACTATGGCTACACCTTC,CASSPWTGGGFNYGYTF
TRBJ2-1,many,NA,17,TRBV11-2,TGTGCCAGCAGCTTAGATTGGGCCGAGAGCTCCTACAATGAGCAGTTCTTC,CASSLDWAESSYNEQFF
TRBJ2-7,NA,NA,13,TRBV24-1,TGTGCCTCTCCCAGCAAGGGAGTCTACGAGCAGTACTTC,CASPSKGVYEQYF
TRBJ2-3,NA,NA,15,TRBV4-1,TGCGCCAGCAGCCAAGAGAACCAGGGAACAGATACGCAGTATTTT,CASSQENQGTDTQYF
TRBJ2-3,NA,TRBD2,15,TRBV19,TGTGCCAGTAGTCCCCTAGCGGCGGGAGAAGATACGCAGTATTTT,CASSPLAAGEDTQYF
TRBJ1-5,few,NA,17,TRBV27,TGTGCCAGCAGTTTAGGGATAAGGGGACCTATCAATCAGCCCCAGCATTTT,CASSLGIRGPINQPQHF
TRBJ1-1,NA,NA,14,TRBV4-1,TGCGCCAGCAGCCAAGGGGGCAGGGGAGTAGGAGCTTTCTTT,CASSQGGRGVGAFF
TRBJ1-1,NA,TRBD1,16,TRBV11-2,TGTGCCAGCAGCTCTACGGGACAGGTCTCGAACACTGAAGCTTTCTTT,CASSSTGQVSNTEAFF